Listed here are 17 T cell receptor beta chains from one sample, sequenced in a study of T cell responses to AZD1222 COVID-19 vaccine. Method: immunoSEQ multiplex PCR; TCRdb's copy keeps in-frame clones and lacks some. The repertoire includes some 130,000 clones, about nine tenths of them detected once, and approximately 20% sits in the top ten. The source was peripheral blood, collected on day 0 of AZD1222 vaccination. These receptors originate from an adult in good health.

The gene calls are TRBV6-6 and TRBJ2-3; either TRBD1 or TRBD2 may supply D (5 bases each). This CDR3 has 13 amino acids. Trimming took off 6 bases at V and 2 bases at J, with 9 bases between the two ends. Germline assignment: CDR1 MNHNY and CDR2 SVGAGI (reference sequence). The CDR3 bases are TGTGCCAGCAGCCGGGACCACACAGATACGCAGTATTTT. Translated: CASSRDHTDTQYF.

CDR3 nucleotide sequence: TGTGCCAGCAGCTCCCGCCCGGGCGGGACGAACACTGAAGCTTTCTTT. This codes for CASSSRPGGTNTEAFF. The chain carries TRBV7-6 and TRBJ1-1; maybe TRBD1 (5 bases). The length of the CDR3 is 16 residues. The germline V gene encodes CDR1 SGHVS and CDR2 FNYEAQ. The V and J ends lost 4 bases and 1 base respectively, with 16 bases between them.

In its sample, this clone was seen a few times. The rearrangement uses TRBV5-1 and TRBJ2-1, with D possibly being TRBD1 (5 bases). V gave up 0 bases and J gave up 5 bases, with 9 bases separating them. The CDR3 covers 14 residues. The germline V gene has CDR1 SGHRS and CDR2 YFSETQ. The CDR3 region is CASSLDRSNNEQFF. In nucleotides, the CDR3 is TGCGCCAGCAGCTTGGACAGGTCAAACAATGAGCAGTTCTTC.

The genes are TRBV3-1 (or the pseudogene TRBV3-2) and TRBJ1-5; possibly TRBD1 for D (6 bases). The V gene lost 4 bases and the J gene lost 0 bases, with 16 bases spanning the gap. Germline CDR1 is LGHDT and CDR2 is YNNKEL (reference sequence). This CDR3 has 17 residues. For the CDR3, the DNA is TGTGCCAGCAGCCCCACCCCCGGGACACATAGCAATCAGCCCCAGCATTTT. Translating gives CASSPTPGTHSNQPQHF.

The J gene is TRBJ1-1, the V gene TRBV7-2; D unclear. The V end was cut by 2 bases, the J end by 3 bases, with 7 bases between. Germline V CDR1 and CDR2: SGHTA, FQGNSA. The CDR3 contains 13 residues. CDR3 in amino acids: CASSLMHHTEAFF. The CDR3 DNA reads as TGTGCCAGCAGCTTAATGCACCACACTGAAGCTTTCTTT.

The J gene is TRBJ1-5, the V gene TRBV21-1. TRBV21-1 is marked as a pseudogene. The CDR3 contains 16 residues. The CDR3 DNA is TGTGCCAGCGTTCCAGGAGGGAGGGAGACCAATCAGCCCCAGCATTTT. It translates to CASVPGGRETNQPQHF.

The chain links TRBV7-8 to TRBJ1-3; 7 bases match TRBD1. CDR1 and CDR2 (germline): SGHVS, FQNEAQ. V lost 5 bases and J lost 3; bases outside the gene matches: 13. The CDR3 is made up of 17 amino acids. The CDR3 DNA reads as TGTGCCAGCAGCCTCCATCGACAGGGAGGTTATGGAAACACCATATATTTT. Translation gives CASSLHRQGGYGNTIYF.

This sequence joins TRBV7-2 and TRBJ2-7, with 9 bases that match TRBD1. Germline V CDR1 and CDR2: SGHTA, FQGNSA. After removal of 6 bases from V and 1 base from J, the junction contained 7 bases not matched to a gene. CDR3 length: 15 amino acids. The CDR3 spells CASRPTGGASYEQYF. The CDR3 bases are TGTGCCAGCAGACCAACAGGGGGCGCATCCTACGAGCAGTACTTC.

The chain has TRBV7-2 and TRBJ2-7; a possible D gene is TRBD1 (6 bases). CDR1 SGHTA and CDR2 FQGNSA come from the germline V gene. Trimming took 1 base from V and 2 from J, leaving 6 bases between them. The CDR3 runs to 13 residues. CDR3 protein: CASSLGTAYEQYF. In DNA form, the CDR3 reads TGTGCCAGCAGCTTAGGGACAGCCTACGAGCAGTACTTC.

The chain links TRBV28 to TRBJ2-7; TRBD1 matches at 8 bases. CDR1 and CDR2 from the germline V gene are MDHEN and SYDVKM. With 6 bases clipped from V and 4 bases from J, the junction kept 8 bases outside the gene matches. The CDR3 runs 14 residues. The chain's CDR3 is CASSFQGAPYEQYF. DNA for the CDR3: TGTGCCAGCAGCTTCCAGGGGGCGCCGTACGAGCAGTACTTC.

The CDR3 loop is CASSLFGGQHQETQYF. In nucleotides, the CDR3 is TGTGCCAGCAGCCTCTTCGGGGGACAGCACCAAGAGACCCAGTACTTC. The chain combines TRBV5-6 with TRBJ2-5, with D possibly TRBD1 on 7 matching bases. CDR1 is SGHDT, CDR2 YYEEEE, per germline. V shed 4 bases and J shed 0 bases, with 16 bases lying between them. The CDR3 is made up of 16 amino acids.

The genes are TRBV19 and TRBJ1-1; D is uncertain. V shed 3 bases and J shed 1 base, with 12 bases lying between them. The CDR3 sequence is 15 residues long. Germline V gene data show CDR1 as LNHDA and CDR2 as SQIVND (reference sequence). As DNA, the CDR3 is TGTGCCAGTAGTATGCCCGGGCGGGGGAACACTGAAGCTTTCTTT. Translating gives CASSMPGRGNTEAFF.

The V call is TRBV4-2, the J call TRBJ1-1; 8 positions agree with TRBD1. This CDR3 has 14 residues. Germline-derived CDR1 and CDR2 are LGHNA and YNFKEQ. After removal of 3 bases from V and 4 bases from J, the junction contained 4 bases not matched to a gene. The CDR3 is CASSQSDRGTEAFF. The DNA of the CDR3 is TGTGCCAGCAGCCAGTCAGACAGGGGCACTGAAGCTTTCTTT.

The chain recombines TRBV7-2 with TRBJ1-2; D possibly corresponds to TRBD1 (5 bases). Germline V gives CDR1 SGHTA, CDR2 FQGNSA. Between the trimmed V and J ends, which lost 4 bases and 2 bases, there was a span of 14 bases. This CDR3 contains 15 residues. CDR3 sequence reads: CASSSGQKQNYGYTF. DNA for the CDR3: TGTGCCAGCAGCTCAGGACAAAAACAGAACTATGGCTACACCTTC.

This clone occurred once. The CDR3 sequence: CASSQNSPLHF. CDR3 in DNA: TGTGCCAGCAGTCAGAATTCACCCCTCCACTTT. The J gene is TRBJ1-6, the V gene TRBV28; unclear D gene. Deletions cut 5 bases from V and 7 bases from J, with 3 bases between. The germline gives CDR1 MDHEN, CDR2 SYDVKM. The CDR3 consists of 11 residues.

This sequence joins TRBV7-9 and TRBJ2-7; no definite D call. This CDR3 is 11 amino acids long. Germline loops: CDR1 SEHNR, CDR2 FQNEAQ (reference sequence). Trimming stripped 5 bases from V and 7 bases from J, with 9 bases between. CDR3 amino acids: CASSPRTEQYF. The CDR3 DNA follows: TGTGCCAGCAGCCCCAGGACGGAGCAGTACTTC.

On this clone: Germline is not matched at one junction end, which may reflect a read error. The V and J genes are TRBV7-7 and TRBJ2-3, with 9 bases that match TRBD2. The CDR3 is made up of 16 amino acids. CDR1 is SSHAT, CDR2 FNYEAQ, per germline (reference sequence). This CDR3 is CASSPAPGLASDTQYF. The CDR3 DNA sequence: TGTGCTAGCAGCCCCGCTCCGGGACTAGCCTCAGATACGCAGTATTTT.